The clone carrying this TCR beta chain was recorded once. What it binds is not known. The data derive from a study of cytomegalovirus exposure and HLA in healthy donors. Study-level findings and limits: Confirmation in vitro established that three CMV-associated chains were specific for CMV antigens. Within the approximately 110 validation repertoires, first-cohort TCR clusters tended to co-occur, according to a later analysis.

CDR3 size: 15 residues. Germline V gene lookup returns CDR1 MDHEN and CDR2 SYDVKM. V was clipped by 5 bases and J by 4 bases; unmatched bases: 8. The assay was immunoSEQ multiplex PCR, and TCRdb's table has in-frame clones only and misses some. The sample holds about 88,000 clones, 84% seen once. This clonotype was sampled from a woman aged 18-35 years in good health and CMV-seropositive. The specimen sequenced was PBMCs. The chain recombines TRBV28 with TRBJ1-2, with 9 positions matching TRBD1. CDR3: CASSVTGGTGYGYTF. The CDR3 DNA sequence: TGTGCCAGCAGTGTAACAGGGGGCACAGGCTATGGCTACACCTTC.